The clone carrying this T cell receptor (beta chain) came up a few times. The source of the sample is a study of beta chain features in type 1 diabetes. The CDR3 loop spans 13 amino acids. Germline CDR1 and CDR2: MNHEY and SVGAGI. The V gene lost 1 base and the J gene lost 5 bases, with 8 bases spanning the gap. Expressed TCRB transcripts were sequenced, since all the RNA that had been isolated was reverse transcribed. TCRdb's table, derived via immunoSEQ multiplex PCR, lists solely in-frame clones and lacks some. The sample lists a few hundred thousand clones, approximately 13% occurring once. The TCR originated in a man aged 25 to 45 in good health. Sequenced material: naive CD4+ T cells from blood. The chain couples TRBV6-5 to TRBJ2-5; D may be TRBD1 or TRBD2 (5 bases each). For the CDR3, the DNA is TGTGCCAGCAGTTACTTAGAGGGGGAGACCCAGTACTTC. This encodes CASSYLEGETQYF.